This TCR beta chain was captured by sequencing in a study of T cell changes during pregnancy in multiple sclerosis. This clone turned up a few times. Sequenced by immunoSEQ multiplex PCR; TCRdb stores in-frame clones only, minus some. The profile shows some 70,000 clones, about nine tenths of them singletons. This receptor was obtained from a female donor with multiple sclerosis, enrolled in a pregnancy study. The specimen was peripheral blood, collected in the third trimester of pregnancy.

CDR3 amino acids: CAWSEAGYGYTF. The CDR3 DNA reads TGTGCCTGGAGTGAGGCAGGGTATGGCTACACCTTC. This chain joins TRBV30 and TRBJ1-2; maybe TRBD1 (5 bases). This CDR3 has 12 residues. CDR1 is GTSNPN and CDR2 is SVGIG in the germline V gene (reference sequence). The V end lost 1 base, the J end lost 5 bases, and 8 bases lay between the germline ends.